The 32 T cell receptor beta chains below come from one sample, sequenced in a study of T cells in Graves' hyperthyroidism and ophthalmopathy (dated by TCRdb to the late 2010s). Library preparation used multiplex PCR. The run used an Illumina HiSeq 2000. Amplification of TCR beta CDR3 regions was carried out from RNA transcripts. The first round of RT-PCR for the TCR CDR3 was performed with the HTBI primer set and the Qiagen OneStep RT-PCR kit. The public sequencing data were trimmed at Q25 with fastp and processed into clonotypes with MiXCR by TCRdb, which kept only in-frame beta chains. Rows with a matching CDR3 protein are joined into one entry that keeps the most common DNA and genes. The sample yields roughly 520,000 distinct CDR3 sequences; 24% were counted once. About 11% of the sample rests with the top ten. Material for sequencing was blood. These receptors all stem from a woman aged 25 to 39 with Graves' ophthalmopathy.

This clonotype was seen at least ten times. The V and J genes are TRBV29-1 and TRBJ1-2; 9 nucleotides agree with TRBD1. Germline V gene data show CDR1 as SQVTM and CDR2 as ANQGSEA. J lost 8 bases, V lost 7 bases, and 11 bases had no gene match. The CDR3 totals 13 residues. CDR3 amino acids: CSGGNTGGQGYTF. For the CDR3, the DNA is TGCAGCGGTGGAAATACAGGGGGCCAGGGCTACACCTTC.

This clonotype showed up many times. The rearrangement links TRBV2 to TRBJ2-7; 8 bases agree with TRBD2. This CDR3 contains 11 residues. V was clipped by 6 bases and J by 7 bases; unmatched bases: 2. CDR1 and CDR2 from the germline V gene are SNHLY and FYNNEI. CDR3 loop: CASSASGEQYF. In DNA form, the CDR3 reads TGTGCCAGCAGCGCTAGCGGGGAGCAGTACTTC.

The CDR3 is CSATLQGARTEAFF. CDR3 coding DNA: TGCAGTGCTACCTTACAGGGGGCTAGGACTGAAGCTTTCTTT. The chain recombines TRBV20-1 with TRBJ1-1; 9 bases align to TRBD1. V shed 4 bases, J shed 5 bases, and the junction held 8 bases outside the gene matches. Germline V gene lookup returns CDR1 DFQATT and CDR2 SNEGSKA (reference sequence). This CDR3 has 14 residues.

The chain employs TRBV19 and TRBJ1-5; D gene uncertain. From germline, CDR1 is LNHDA and CDR2 SQIVND (reference sequence). The CDR3 runs to 15 residues. V gave up 4 bases and J gave up 0 bases, with 10 bases separating them. The CDR3 sequence: CASSTSEYSNQPQHF. The CDR3, as DNA: TGTGCCAGTAGTACGTCAGAGTATAGCAATCAGCCCCAGCATTTT.

This clonotype was detected many times. The gene calls are TRBV27 and TRBJ2-7; 7 nucleotides agree with TRBD1. The CDR3 is made up of 14 amino acids. The germline V gene encodes CDR1 MNHEY and CDR2 SMNVEV (reference sequence). Trimming at V came to 0 bases and at J to 6 bases, leaving 5 bases not matched to a gene. The CDR3, as DNA: TGTGCCAGCAGTTTATCTCCAACAGGGGCCGAGCAGTACTTC. This encodes CASSLSPTGAEQYF.

The J gene is TRBJ2-2, the V gene TRBV28; D gene unclear. Germline CDR1 and CDR2: MDHEN and SYDVKM. The CDR3 is made up of 14 amino acids. Deletions cut 7 bases from V and 8 bases from J, with 17 bases between. CDR3 DNA sequence: TGTGCCAGCACCCGAGACCAGGCGGTTGGGGAGCTGTTTTTT. Encoded protein: CASTRDQAVGELFF.

The genes are TRBV11-2 and TRBJ2-7; no firm D call. The CDR3 loop spans 14 amino acids. Germline V lookup: CDR1 SGHAT, CDR2 FQNNGV. The V gene lost 5 bases and the J gene lost 3 bases, with 14 bases spanning the gap. The CDR3 DNA reads as TGTGCCAGCAGCGTTGGAGACATTCTCTACGAGCAGTACTTC. The encoded protein is CASSVGDILYEQYF. Full variable domain (outside the CDR3, taken from reference TRBV11-2 and TRBJ2-7): EAGVAQSPRYKIIEKRQSVAFWCNPISGHATLYWYQQILGQGPKLLIQFQNNGVVDDSQLPKDRFSAERLKGVDSTLKIQPAKLEDSAVYLCASSVGDILYEQYFGPGTRLTVT.

This clonotype was picked up a small number of times. The rearrangement uses TRBV3-1 and TRBJ2-7, with TRBD1 matching 7 bases. The CDR3 extends over 13 amino acids. V gave up 4 bases and J gave up 5 bases; unmatched junction bases: 5. Germline V gene data show CDR1 as LGHDT and CDR2 as YNNKEL (reference sequence). Written as DNA, the CDR3 is TGTGCCAGCAGCCCGACAGGGCTCGACGAGCAGTACTTC. Protein sequence: CASSPTGLDEQYF.

This clonotype was observed at least ten times. This chain links TRBV7-8 with TRBJ1-5, with a weak D call TRBD1 (5 bases). The CDR3 spans 14 residues. Germline V gene lookup returns CDR1 SGHVS and CDR2 FQNEAQ. The V end was cut by 0 bases, the J end by 11 bases, with 14 bases between. In nucleotides, the CDR3 is TGTGCCAGCAGCTTAGCCACAGCGTGGGGGGCCCAGCATTTT. It yields the protein CASSLATAWGAQHF.

This clonotype was detected only once. The rearrangement joins TRBV7-2 to TRBJ2-6; maybe TRBD2 (6 bases). Germline CDR1 and CDR2: SGHTA and FQGNSA. The CDR3 is 19 amino acids. The V end lost 0 bases, the J end lost 5 bases, and 20 bases lay between the germline ends. The DNA for the CDR3 is TGTGCCAGCAGCTTAGCGGTTTGGGACTCGCCAAAGTGGGCCAACGTCCTGACTTTC. This translates into CASSLAVWDSPKWANVLTF.

This clonotype was seen many times. The chain joins TRBV19 to TRBJ1-5; D gene unclear. This CDR3 has 14 amino acids. Trimming pared 4 bases from V and 5 bases from J, leaving 12 bases between. Germline V gives CDR1 LNHDA, CDR2 SQIVND (reference sequence). In DNA form, the CDR3 reads TGTGCCAGTAGTACCTTAAACCCGGATCAGCCCCAGCATTTT. This codes for CASSTLNPDQPQHF.

The chain carries TRBV25-1 and TRBJ1-3; 7 bases map to TRBD1. The CDR3 totals 15 residues. The ends lost 4 bases at V and 4 bases at J; junction bases unmatched: 7. Looked up from germline, CDR1 is MGHDK and CDR2 is SYGVNS. The CDR3 here is CASSANRGGGNTIYF. CDR3 in DNA: TGTGCCAGCAGTGCCAACAGGGGTGGCGGAAACACCATATATTTT.

A remark on this clonotype: Mismatch with germline at one junction end may stem from a read error. V usage is TRBV9 and J usage is TRBJ2-7, with 10 positions matching TRBD1. This CDR3 is built from 15 residues. The germline gives CDR1 SGDLS, CDR2 YYNGEE. The CDR3 protein is CASSPQGTGDYGQYF. Written as DNA, the CDR3 is TGTGCCAGCAGCCCCCAAGGGACAGGGGACTACGGGCAGTACTTC.

This clonotype was seen a few times. The chain joins TRBV6-1 to TRBJ1-2; perhaps TRBD1 as D (5 bases). This CDR3 has 15 amino acids. V was cut by 2 bases and J by 5 bases, with 15 bases left in between. Germline CDR1 and CDR2: MNHNS and SASEGT. CDR3: CASSERDPYGYGYTF. The CDR3 DNA reads as TGTGCCAGCAGTGAACGGGACCCATACGGATATGGCTACACCTTC.

This clonotype was observed a handful of times. V usage is TRBV12-3 or TRBV12-4 and J usage is TRBJ2-5; TRBD2 might be the D (6 bases). V lost 1 base and J 5 bases, leaving 14 bases between the germline ends. CDR3 length equals 15 residues. The DNA for the CDR3 is TGTGCCAGCAGTTTAGGGGCAGGAGGAGGGGAGACCCAGTACTTC. Residues: CASSLGAGGGETQYF.

The chain couples TRBV10-1 to TRBJ2-7, with TRBD2 matching 9 bases. The CDR3 sequence is 14 residues long. CDR1 is WNHNN, CDR2 SYGVQD, per germline (reference sequence). J gave up 6 bases and V 4 bases, and 7 bases lay outside the gene matches. CDR3 nucleotides: TGCGCCAGCAGTGCCGGGACTAGCTTCTCCGAGCAGTACTTC. This sequence encodes CASSAGTSFSEQYF.

V gene TRBV6-1 combines with J gene TRBJ1-2; 7 bases fit TRBD1. The length of the CDR3 is 14 residues. J was trimmed by 4 bases and V by 7 bases; bases with no gene match: 9. Germline V CDR1 and CDR2: MNHNS, SASEGT. As DNA, the CDR3 is TGTGCCAGCATAGATAGACAGGGCGGCTATGGCTACACCTTC. Encoded protein: CASIDRQGGYGYTF.

Ten or more counts support this clonotype. The rearrangement uses TRBV3-1 and TRBJ1-2, with a tentative D call TRBD1 (6 bases). Trimming took off 1 base at V and 7 bases at J, with 19 bases between the two ends. The length of the CDR3 is 16 residues. Germline assignment: CDR1 LGHDT and CDR2 YNNKEL (reference sequence). The CDR3 region has the DNA TGTGCCAGCAGCCAAGTTCTAGGGGGGCGACTGACTGGCTACACCTTC. Protein product: CASSQVLGGRLTGYTF.

Notes on this clonotype: A junction boundary mismatches the germline segment, possibly from a read error. CDR3 nucleotides: TGCGCCAGCAGCCAAACCCCGGGCAACACTGAAGCTTTCTTT. It yields the protein CASSQTPGNTEAFF. The V and J genes are TRBV2 and TRBJ1-1; D is undetermined. The germline V gene has CDR1 SNHLY and CDR2 FYNNEI. This CDR3 region has 14 residues.

At least ten counts were recorded for this clonotype. Relative to the germline gene, one junction end is altered; a read error may explain this. The chain carries TRBV19 and TRBJ1-1; the D gene is possibly TRBD1 (5 bases). The CDR3 is 14 amino acids. Germline CDR1 LNHDA, CDR2 SQIVND (reference sequence). CDR3 residues: CASSPGRLNAEAFF. CDR3 DNA sequence: TGTGCCAGTAGTCCGGGACGCTTGAACGCTGAAGCTTTCTTT.

The sample holds one count of this clonotype. At one end, the junction sequence differs from germline, possibly due to a read error. The CDR3 spells CACSLRSSAYGYTF. CDR3 nucleotide sequence: TGCGCCTGCAGCTTGAGGAGTAGTGCGTATGGCTACACCTTC. The rearrangement uses TRBV5-1 and TRBJ1-2; D uncertain. Germline V gene lookup returns CDR1 SGHRS and CDR2 YFSETQ. This CDR3 has 14 amino acids.

A few counts support this clonotype. The chain couples TRBV10-3 to TRBJ1-1; tentative D call: TRBD1 (6 bases). The V end was cut by 4 bases, the J end by 0 bases, with 18 bases between. Germline assignment: CDR1 ENHRY and CDR2 SYGVKD. The CDR3 runs to 17 residues. Here the CDR3 DNA reads TGTGCCATCAGTGTCCAGGGTAGGGGGACCATGAACACTGAAGCTTTCTTT. Translated: CAISVQGRGTMNTEAFF.

J is TRBJ2-5 and V is TRBV20-1, with D maybe TRBD2 (6 bases). Trimming took off 6 bases at V and 1 base at J, with 12 bases between the two ends. The CDR3 loop spans 13 amino acids. The V gene's germline CDR1 is DFQATT and CDR2 SNEGSKA (reference sequence). For the CDR3, the DNA is TGCAGTGCGCGACGACTAGTCCAAGAGACCCAGTACTTC. It translates to CSARRLVQETQYF.

Many counts were recorded for this clonotype. The V and J genes are TRBV7-3 and TRBJ1-1, with D unclear. Germline assignment: CDR1 SGHTA and CDR2 FQGTGA. The CDR3 length is 19 residues. V shed 1 base and J shed 0 bases, with 21 bases lying between them. The CDR3 here is CASSLNGPWAGPLNTEAFF. CDR3 bases: TGTGCCAGCAGCTTAAATGGGCCTTGGGCAGGACCCTTGAACACTGAAGCTTTCTTT. The full variable domain, completed using reference TRBV7-3 and TRBJ1-1, is GAGVSQTPSNKVTEKGKYVELRCDPISGHTALYWYRQSLGQGPEFLIYFQGTGAADDSGLPNDRFFAVRPEGSVSTLKIQRTERGDSAVYLCASSLNGPWAGPLNTEAFFGQGTRLTVV.

There are many counts of this clonotype. This sequence joins TRBV12-3 or TRBV12-4 and TRBJ2-5, with TRBD2 identical over 9 bases. V shed 3 bases, J shed 0 bases, and the junction held 11 bases outside the gene matches. The length of the CDR3 is 18 residues. Here the CDR3 reads CASSLGSWGLADQETQYF. The CDR3 DNA reads TGTGCCAGCAGTTTGGGAAGTTGGGGACTAGCAGACCAAGAGACCCAGTACTTC.

The chain combines TRBV19 with TRBJ2-7; 9 bases fit TRBD2. In germline, CDR1 is LNHDA, CDR2 SQIVND (reference sequence). Trimming at V came to 3 bases and at J to 0 bases, leaving 9 bases not matched to a gene. The CDR3 spans 17 residues. CDR3 sequence (DNA): TGTGCCAGTAGTATGGCCAGCGGGAGGCCACTCTCCTACGAGCAGTACTTC. This translates into CASSMASGRPLSYEQYF.

This clonotype was detected ten times or more. This chain connects TRBV27 to TRBJ1-1; D not certain. Trimming removed 1 base from V and 1 base from J, with 7 bases in between. This CDR3 comprises 14 residues. Germline V lookup: CDR1 MNHEY, CDR2 SMNVEV (reference sequence). CDR3 DNA sequence: TGTGCCAGCAGTTTATTGTATGGGAACACTGAAGCTTTCTTT. Encoded protein: CASSLLYGNTEAFF.

The chain combines TRBV27 with TRBJ1-1, with TRBD1 matching 7 bases. J gave up 4 bases and V 6 bases, and 11 bases lay outside the gene matches. The CDR3 covers 15 residues. Looked up from germline, CDR1 is MNHEY and CDR2 is SMNVEV (reference sequence). In DNA, the CDR3 is TGTGCCAGCAGGAACGGCAGGGGGGTTGCCACTGAAGCTTTCTTT. Its translation is CASRNGRGVATEAFF.

This clonotype has a count of ten or more. The chain has TRBV24-1 and TRBJ1-1, with no clear D. Germline V gives CDR1 KGHDR, CDR2 SFDVKD. The CDR3 totals 12 residues. Trimming took 7 bases from V and 1 from J, leaving 6 bases between them. The CDR3 here is CATRSTNTEAFF. As DNA, the CDR3 is TGTGCCACCAGGAGTACGAACACTGAAGCTTTCTTT.

The chain combines TRBV3-1 with TRBJ1-5; perhaps TRBD1 as D (5 bases). Trimming took off 4 bases at V and 5 bases at J, with 12 bases between the two ends. Germline CDR1 reads LGHDT; CDR2 reads YNNKEL (reference sequence). CDR3 length equals 14 residues. The CDR3 DNA sequence: TGTGCCAGCAGCCGTAACAGGTTCGATCAGCCCCAGCATTTT. This translates into CASSRNRFDQPQHF.

Ten or more counts support this clonotype. V usage is TRBV13 and J usage is TRBJ2-7, with 13 bases that match TRBD2. The CDR3 contains 15 residues. Germline V CDR1 and CDR2: PRHDT, FYEKMQ (reference sequence). Losses at the gene ends were 6 bases for V and 2 bases for J; bases not matched to a gene: 4. CDR3 sequence reads: CASRGTSGETYEQYF. The CDR3 DNA is TGTGCCAGCAGGGGGACTAGCGGGGAAACCTACGAGCAGTACTTC.

Many counts were recorded for this clonotype. The rearrangement uses TRBV12-3 or TRBV12-4 and TRBJ1-5; D is unclear. This CDR3 has 15 amino acids. Trimming took off 5 bases at V and 2 bases at J, with 13 bases between the two ends. The CDR3 DNA reads as TGTGCCAGCAGTCTGAACCGCCCCGGCAATCAGCCCCAGCATTTT. Protein sequence: CASSLNRPGNQPQHF.